This is a list of T cell receptor beta chains from one sample in a study of T-cell reconstitution after alpha-beta-depleted transplantation in children. TCRdb passed the PCR reads through MiXCR, listing each CDR3 protein once. The profile shows a few hundred thousand distinct CDR3 sequences, 27% of them singletons. Specimen: PBMCs, collected before TCRalphabeta/CD19-depleted stem cell transplant. The receptors originated from a boy in the first two years of life with Wiskott-Aldrich syndrome, due to receive a stem cell transplant. CDR3s include the opening cysteine and the closing phenylalanine or tryptophan. The D gene is left open where the match is weak. Not every row has a clone size; where given, it reads once, few, many or a size class.

J gene	V gene	D gene	clone size	CDR3 protein	CDR3 DNA
TRBJ2-3	TRBV5-1	TRBD2	.	CASSRGLAGGIRTDTQYF	TGCGCCAGCAGCAGAGGACTAGCGGGAGGAATCCGCACAGATACGCAGTATTTT
TRBJ2-1	TRBV5-1	.	.	CASSRQGGVNNEQFF	TGCGCCAGCAGCCGACAGGGAGGAGTAAACAATGAGCAGTTCTTC
TRBJ1-1	TRBV5-1	.	few	CASSQQGITEAFF	TGCGCCAGCAGCCAGCAGGGGATCACTGAAGCTTTCTTT
TRBJ1-6	TRBV7-2	.	.	CASSPEGSPLHF	TGTGCCAGCAGCCCCGAGGGGTCACCCCTCCACTTT
TRBJ2-1	TRBV12-3/TRBV12-4	.	few	CASSSRGTLYNEQFF	TGTGCCAGCAGTTCCCGGGGCACTCTCTACAATGAGCAGTTCTTC
TRBJ2-3	TRBV6-5	TRBD2	.	CASSYRGLAGGGTDTQYF	TGTGCCAGCAGTTATAGGGGACTAGCGGGAGGAGGCACAGATACGCAGTATTTT
TRBJ2-1	TRBV5-1	TRBD2	few	CASSGVSGRAGEQFF	TGCGCCAGCAGTGGGGTGAGCGGGAGGGCCGGTGAGCAGTTCTTC
TRBJ2-7	TRBV4-1	TRBD1	.	CASSQGMTGRYEQYF	TGCGCCAGCAGCCAAGGTATGACAGGGCGGTACGAGCAGTACTTC
TRBJ2-5	TRBV3-1	.	few	CASSLLPGEGETQYF	TGTGCCAGCAGCCTTCTGCCGGGAGAAGGAGAGACCCAGTACTTC
TRBJ1-1	TRBV20-1	.	.	CSAIRGRQEAFF	TGCAGTGCTATCAGGGGACGTCAGGAAGCTTTCTTT
TRBJ2-7	TRBV29-1	TRBD1	few	CSVEDRTYEQYF	TGCAGCGTTGAGGACAGGACCTACGAGCAGTACTTC
TRBJ2-3	TRBV7-3	.	few	CASSLMGSTDTQYF	TGTGCCAGCAGCTTAATGGGCAGCACAGATACGCAGTATTTT
TRBJ2-2	TRBV20-1	.	.	CSALSVLTGELFF	TGCAGTGCTCTATCCGTTCTAACCGGGGAGCTGTTTTTT
TRBJ2-1	TRBV7-8	.	.	CASSLFIPHEQFF	TGTGCCAGCAGCTTATTTATTCCCCATGAGCAGTTCTTC
TRBJ2-5	TRBV20-1	.	.	CSARRAGAQETQYF	TGCAGTGCTCGAAGGGCCGGGGCCCAAGAGACCCAGTACTTC
TRBJ2-1	TRBV5-1	.	.	CASSSKADSSYNEQFF	TGCGCCAGCAGCTCCAAAGCGGACTCCTCCTACAATGAGCAGTTCTTC
TRBJ1-2	TRBV20-1	.	few	CSATGNYGYTF	TGCAGTGCTACAGGGAACTATGGCTACACCTTC
TRBJ2-1	TRBV20-1	.	few	CSARSSKDEQFF	TGCAGTGCTAGGTCTAGCAAGGATGAGCAGTTCTTC
TRBJ2-1	TRBV5-6	.	few	CASSLGGHEQFF	TGTGCCAGCAGCCTAGGGGGGCATGAGCAGTTCTTC
TRBJ1-6	TRBV27	TRBD1	.	CASSRTDRGLNNSPLHF	TGTGCCAGCAGTCGGACTGACAGGGGGCTTAATAATTCACCCCTCCACTTT
TRBJ2-1	TRBV28	TRBD2	.	CASSFLAGALEQFF	TGTGCCAGCAGTTTTCTAGCGGGAGCATTGGAGCAGTTCTTC
TRBJ2-7	TRBV5-1	.	few	CASSFSGTRAYEQYF	TGCGCCAGCAGCTTCTCCGGGACAAGGGCCTACGAGCAGTACTTC
TRBJ2-1	TRBV15	.	few	CATSSQSSVHNEQFF	TGTGCCACCAGCAGCCAGTCATCAGTCCACAATGAGCAGTTCTTC
TRBJ2-1	TRBV5-1	TRBD2	.	CASSFTSAYNEQFF	TGCGCCAGCAGCTTCACTAGCGCGTACAATGAGCAGTTCTTC
TRBJ2-5	TRBV5-1	TRBD2	.	CASSLIGPGLATQETQYF	TGCGCCAGCAGCTTGATCGGTCCGGGACTAGCGACCCAAGAGACCCAGTACTTC
TRBJ2-7	TRBV20-1	.	few	CSAPDRSYEQYF	TGCAGTGCCCCGGACAGATCCTACGAGCAGTACTTC
TRBJ2-2	TRBV29-1	.	.	CSVHTNTGELFF	TGCAGCGTTCACACGAACACCGGGGAGCTGTTTTTT
TRBJ2-1	TRBV14	.	.	CASSQRVSDNEQFF	TGTGCCAGCAGCCAAAGAGTGTCGGACAATGAGCAGTTCTTC
TRBJ1-5	TRBV24-1	TRBD1	.	CATSDSGQGSNQPQHF	TGTGCCACCAGTGACTCGGGACAGGGATCCAATCAGCCCCAGCATTTT
TRBJ2-3	TRBV10-3	.	.	CAISAGTSPTDTQYF	TGTGCCATCAGCGCCGGGACAAGCCCCACAGATACGCAGTATTTT
TRBJ1-4	TRBV28	TRBD1	.	CASSSSGTGPEKLFF	TGTGCCAGCAGTAGCTCCGGGACAGGGCCAGAAAAACTGTTTTTT
TRBJ2-1	TRBV10-3	TRBD2	few	CAIATSGRPVPFF	TGTGCCATCGCGACTAGCGGGAGGCCGGTTCCGTTCTTC
TRBJ2-3	TRBV5-1	TRBD2	.	CASSMTSGIFTDTQYF	TGCGCCAGCAGCATGACTAGCGGGATCTTCACAGATACGCAGTATTTT
TRBJ2-7	TRBV7-2	.	few	CASSLERTSTYEQYF	TGTGCCAGCAGCTTAGAAAGGACATCTACCTACGAGCAGTACTTC
TRBJ2-4	TRBV12-3/TRBV12-4	TRBD2	.	CASSRPGLAPIQYF	TGTGCCAGCAGCAGACCGGGACTAGCCCCCATTCAGTACTTC
TRBJ2-1	TRBV7-2	TRBD2	.	CASSPRFSGNEQFF	TGTGCCAGCAGCCCCCGGTTTAGCGGGAATGAGCAGTTCTTC
TRBJ1-1	TRBV7-8	.	.	CASSLWDRANTEAFF	TGTGCCAGCAGCTTATGGGATAGGGCGAACACTGAAGCTTTCTTT
TRBJ2-1	TRBV7-2	.	.	CASSSESQRDEQFF	TGTGCCAGCAGTTCGGAAAGCCAAAGGGATGAGCAGTTCTTC
TRBJ2-1	TRBV9	TRBD2	.	CASSVGTSGRSSSYNEQFF	TGTGCCAGCAGCGTAGGGACTAGCGGGAGGTCGAGCTCCTACAATGAGCAGTTCTTC
TRBJ2-7	TRBV5-1	.	.	CASSRGGTAGASYEQYF	TGCGCCAGCAGCCGGGGGGGGACAGCGGGAGCCTCCTACGAGCAGTACTTC
TRBJ2-7	TRBV6-1	TRBD2	.	CATRGLASSYEQYF	TGTGCCACCCGCGGACTAGCGTCCTCCTACGAGCAGTACTTC
TRBJ2-7	TRBV29-1	TRBD2	few	CRTSGYEQYF	TGCAGAACTAGCGGCTACGAGCAGTACTTC
TRBJ2-3	TRBV27	.	.	CASSFLVSTNGTDTQYF	TGTGCCAGCAGTTTCCTGGTCTCGACTAACGGCACAGATACGCAGTATTTT
TRBJ2-5	TRBV15	.	few	CATSRPGQETQYF	TGTGCCACCAGCAGACCAGGGCAAGAGACCCAGTACTTC
TRBJ2-2	TRBV7-3	.	.	CASSLYGVTGELFF	TGTGCCAGCAGCTTATACGGCGTCACCGGGGAGCTGTTTTTT
TRBJ2-7	TRBV9	.	.	CASSVGNSHYEQYF	TGTGCCAGCAGCGTAGGGAACAGCCACTACGAGCAGTACTTC
TRBJ2-5	TRBV5-1	TRBD2	few	CASSLGSGGETQYF	TGCGCCAGCAGCTTGGGTAGCGGGGGAGAGACCCAGTACTTC
TRBJ2-7	TRBV10-3	TRBD1	few	CAISENRGRSYEQYF	TGTGCCATCAGTGAAAACAGGGGAAGGTCCTACGAGCAGTACTTC
TRBJ1-2	TRBV29-1	.	.	CSDSGYGYTF	TGCAGCGATTCAGGCTATGGCTACACCTTC
TRBJ2-1	TRBV20-1	TRBD2	.	CSASRTSGRYNEQFF	TGCAGTGCTTCTAGGACTAGCGGGAGATACAATGAGCAGTTCTTC
TRBJ2-3	TRBV12-3/TRBV12-4	.	.	CATRPRVETQYF	TGTGCCACCCGTCCCCGGGTAGAAACGCAGTATTTT
TRBJ1-2	TRBV6-5	.	.	CASTQGTYGYTF	TGTGCCAGCACTCAGGGCACCTATGGCTACACCTTC
TRBJ2-6	TRBV5-1	.	.	CASTQFSSGANVLTF	TGCGCCAGCACCCAATTTAGCTCTGGGGCCAACGTCCTGACTTTC
TRBJ2-1	TRBV20-1	TRBD2	.	CSARASSGRAYNEQFF	TGCAGTGCTAGAGCGAGTAGCGGGAGGGCCTACAATGAGCAGTTCTTC
TRBJ1-5	TRBV6-1	TRBD1	few	CASRLQGDQPQHF	TGTGCCAGCAGGCTTCAGGGGGATCAGCCCCAGCATTTT
TRBJ2-1	TRBV5-1	.	few	CASSLVLDSDSGDEQFF	TGCGCCAGCAGCTTGGTATTGGATAGCGATTCGGGGGATGAGCAGTTCTTC